This T cell receptor beta chain was obtained from a study of T cell repertoires in cytomegalovirus infection. The germline CDR1 and CDR2 sequences are DFQATT and SNEGSKA (reference sequence). This CDR3 is built from 13 residues. Trimming took off 6 bases at V and 6 bases at J, with 15 bases between the two ends. TCRdb ran MiXCR on the reads and lists one entry per CDR3 protein. The sample shows 100,000 to 150,000 distinct CDR3 sequences, about 24% of them seen only once. This clonotype was counted many times. As yet, its antigen is unknown. The clonotype originates from a human donor in good health (CMV status not recorded). Some clones in this sample may be carry-over from other donors' samples. This chain joins TRBV20-1 and TRBJ2-1; weak D call: TRBD1 (7 bases). Sequenced material: PBMCs, sequenced either directly or after in vitro stimulation (not recorded which). CDR3 amino acids: CSARQGLSNEQFF. The CDR3, as DNA: TGCAGTGCCCGACAGGGACTTAGCAATGAGCAGTTCTTC.